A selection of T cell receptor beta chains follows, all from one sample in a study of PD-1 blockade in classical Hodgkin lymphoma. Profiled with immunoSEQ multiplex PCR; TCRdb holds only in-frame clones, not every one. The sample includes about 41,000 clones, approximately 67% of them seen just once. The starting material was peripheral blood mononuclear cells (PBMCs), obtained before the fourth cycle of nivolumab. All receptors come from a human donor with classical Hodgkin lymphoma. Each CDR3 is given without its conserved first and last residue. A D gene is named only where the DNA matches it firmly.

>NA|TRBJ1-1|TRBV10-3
AISEDWGMNTEAF
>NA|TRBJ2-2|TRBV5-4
ASSLTTGELF
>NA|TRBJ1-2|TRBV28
ASRESPANYGYT
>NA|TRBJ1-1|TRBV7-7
ASSFGHTTGSNTEAF
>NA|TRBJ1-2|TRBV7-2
ASSLAQGRYGYT
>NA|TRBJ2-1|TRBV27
ASSHLVSYNEQF
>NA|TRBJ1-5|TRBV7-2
ASSFDPGVGQPQH
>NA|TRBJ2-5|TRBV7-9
ASSLSMATGWETQY
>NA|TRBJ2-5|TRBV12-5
ASVPGHPWETQY
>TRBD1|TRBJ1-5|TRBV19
ASSIAPSQGAGQPQH
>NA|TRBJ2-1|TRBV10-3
AISDLGWGDEQF
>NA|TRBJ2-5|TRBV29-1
SVDWAPLLETQY
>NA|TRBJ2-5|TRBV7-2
ASSLGASSPQETQY
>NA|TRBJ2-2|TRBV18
ASSLQTGELF
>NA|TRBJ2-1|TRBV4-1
ASSPPDKYNEQF
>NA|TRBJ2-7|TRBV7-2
ASSLGSYEQY
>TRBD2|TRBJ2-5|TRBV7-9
ASSPPVLAGGQETQY
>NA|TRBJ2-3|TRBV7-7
ASSLTLGWDTQY
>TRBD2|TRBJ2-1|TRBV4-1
ASSQAPGLANEQF
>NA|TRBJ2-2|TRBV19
ASSISGGGGELF
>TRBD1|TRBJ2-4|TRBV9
ASSASGQIQY
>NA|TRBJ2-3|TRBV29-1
SVEGDTDTQY
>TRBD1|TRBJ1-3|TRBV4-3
ASSPGRQGAGNTIY
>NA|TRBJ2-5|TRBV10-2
ASGDIPETQY
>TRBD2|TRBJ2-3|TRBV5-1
ASSFEKRGLGDTQY
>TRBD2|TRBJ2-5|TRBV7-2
ASSFLAGAGETQY
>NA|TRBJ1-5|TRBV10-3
AISETDSNQPQH
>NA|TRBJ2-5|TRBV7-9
ASSSGHQQETQY
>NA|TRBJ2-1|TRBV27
ASSALGFGEQF
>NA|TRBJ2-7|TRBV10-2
ASSEAGIYEQY
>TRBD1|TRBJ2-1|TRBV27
ASTTKGQGSYNEQF
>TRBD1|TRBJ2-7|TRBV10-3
AISVAGGTYEQY
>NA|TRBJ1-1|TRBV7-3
ASSSPGSEAF
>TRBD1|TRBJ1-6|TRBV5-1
ASSLAETGNSPLH
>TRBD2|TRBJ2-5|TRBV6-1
ASSEVSGGTRETQY
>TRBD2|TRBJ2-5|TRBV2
ASGITSEGTQY
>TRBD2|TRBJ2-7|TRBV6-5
ASRPGTSGGYEQY
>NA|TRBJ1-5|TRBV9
ASSVGSGSNQPQH